This is a list of T cell receptor beta chains from one sample in a study of blood T cell repertoires in COVID-19. Clones were read by immunoSEQ multiplex PCR, and TCRdb kept only the in-frame ones, dropping some. The repertoire holds approximately 190,000 clones, with about 85% as singletons. The sequencing sample was made of PBMCs or T cells enriched from blood (not recorded which). These receptors were obtained from a woman aged 35 to 49 in a cohort exposed to, infected with or recovered from COVID-19 (not recorded which). The CDR3 runs from the conserved cysteine through the conserved F or W. The D gene is left open where the match is weak. Clone sizes are given selectively: once, few, many, or a class where the clone is expanded.

v_gene	d_gene	abundance	j_gene	CDR3aa	CDR3nt
TRBV28	TRBD1	few	TRBJ1-5	CASSAGTGEKYQPQHF	TGTGCCAGCAGTGCCGGGACAGGGGAGAAGTATCAGCCCCAGCATTTT
TRBV2	-	-	TRBJ2-7	CASVGTNSYEQYF	TGTGCCAGTGTCGGGACAAACTCCTACGAGCAGTACTTC
TRBV4-3	TRBD1	-	TRBJ1-5	CASSQDEGAYQPQHF	TGCGCCAGCAGCCAAGATGAGGGGGCTTATCAGCCCCAGCATTTT
TRBV19	TRBD1	-	TRBJ1-2	CASRQGYYGYTF	TGTGCCAGTAGACAGGGGTACTATGGCTACACCTTC
TRBV9	-	-	TRBJ1-6	CASSPSQGSGTPLHF	TGTGCCAGCAGCCCCTCACAGGGAAGTGGAACACCCCTCCACTTT
TRBV7-2	-	-	TRBJ2-7	CASSRRQGGREQYF	TGTGCCAGCAGCCGCCGACAGGGAGGACGCGAGCAGTACTTC
TRBV3-1/TRBV3-2	-	-	TRBJ2-1	CASSQVVSSYNEQFF	TGTGCCAGCAGCCAAGTGGTGAGCTCCTACAATGAGCAGTTCTTC
TRBV5-1	-	few	TRBJ1-1	CASSDYRVTEAFF	TGCGCCAGCAGCGACTACAGGGTTACTGAAGCTTTCTTT
TRBV19	-	-	TRBJ1-5	CASSIAGVYQPQHF	TGTGCCAGTAGTATTGCGGGGGTTTATCAGCCCCAGCATTTT
TRBV27	-	few	TRBJ2-7	CASSLSGRGYEQYF	TGTGCCAGCAGTTTATCTGGCAGGGGTTACGAGCAGTACTTC
TRBV6-4	-	-	TRBJ1-2	CASSAVANYGYTF	TGTGCCAGCAGTGCTGTCGCTAACTATGGCTACACCTTC
TRBV10-3	-	few	TRBJ2-1	CAVLGTPYNEQFF	TGTGCCGTACTCGGGACACCGTACAATGAGCAGTTCTTC
TRBV28	-	-	TRBJ1-1	CASRLGQTNTEAFF	TGTGCCAGCAGATTAGGACAGACAAACACTGAAGCTTTCTTT
TRBV5-6	-	-	TRBJ2-7	CASSSNYEQYF	TGTGCCAGCAGTTCTAACTACGAGCAGTACTTC
TRBV7-2	TRBD2	-	TRBJ2-3	CASSLAPGGSTDTQYF	TGTGCCAGCAGCTTAGCCCCGGGGGGGAGCACAGATACGCAGTATTTT
TRBV27	-	once	TRBJ1-4	CASSLYLETTNEKLFF	TGTGCCAGCAGTTTATACCTAGAAACAACTAATGAAAAACTGTTTTTT
TRBV4-3	TRBD1	-	TRBJ1-1	CASSQWDRNTEAFF	TGCGCCAGCAGCCAGTGGGACAGGAACACTGAAGCTTTCTTT
TRBV9	TRBD1	-	TRBJ2-5	CASSTGTDQETQYF	TGTGCCAGCAGCACAGGGACAGATCAAGAGACCCAGTACTTC
TRBV10-2	TRBD1	-	TRBJ1-1	CASRSHDRGNPEAFF	TGCGCCAGCCGATCCCACGACAGGGGGAACCCTGAAGCTTTCTTT
TRBV7-9	-	-	TRBJ1-2	CASSYTGSNYGYTF	TGTGCCAGCAGCTATACAGGATCTAACTATGGCTACACCTTC